Listed below are T cell receptor beta chains from one sample, sequenced in a study of STAT5B mutations in CD4+ large granular lymphocyte leukemia. Sequencing used immunoSEQ multiplex PCR; TCRdb keeps in-frame clones, though not all of them. This table holds 35,000 to 40,000 clones, 85% found once. Specimen: CD4+ T cells from blood buffy coats. The origin of the receptors is a human donor in good health. Both conserved end residues are part of each CDR3. The D gene is left open where the match is weak. The listing skips clone size in some rows; elsewhere it reads once, few, many or a size class.

V gene	clone size	D gene	J gene	CDR3 DNA	CDR3 protein
TRBV11-3	.	TRBD2	TRBJ2-5	TGTGCCAGCAGCTTCATGAGCGGGAGTGGGGAGACCCAGTACTTC	CASSFMSGSGETQYF
TRBV18	medium-sized	TRBD1	TRBJ1-4	TGTGCCAGCTCCTGGGGACTGGACAGGGATGAAAAACTGTTTTTT	CASSWGLDRDEKLFF
TRBV25-1	.	.	TRBJ2-7	TGTGCCAGCACCTACGAGCAGTACTTC	CASTYEQYF
TRBV4-3	.	.	TRBJ1-4	TGCGCCAGCAGCCAATCCCAGGGGAATGAAAAACTGTTTTTT	CASSQSQGNEKLFF
TRBV4-1	few	TRBD1	TRBJ1-6	TGCGCCAGCAGCCAAGGGGACAGTTATAGTTCACCCCTCCACTTT	CASSQGDSYSSPLHF
TRBV4-2	.	.	TRBJ2-7	TGTGCCAGCAGCCAATTAGAGGCAGGGGGGGGAGAGCAGTACTTC	CASSQLEAGGGEQYF
TRBV27	.	TRBD1	TRBJ1-2	TGTGCCAGCAGTTTGCAGGGGGTCGGAGGCTACACCTTC	CASSLQGVGGYTF
TRBV28	.	.	TRBJ1-2	TGTGCCAGCAGTCCTGGACGGAGCTATGGCTACACCTTC	CASSPGRSYGYTF
TRBV27	.	.	TRBJ1-2	TGTGCCAGCAGTTCCGCGGACAGTACTAACTATGGCTACACCTTC	CASSSADSTNYGYTF
TRBV4-3	.	.	TRBJ1-6	TGCGCCAGCAGCCAAGTCGGGGGGCAGAATTCACCCCTCCACTTT	CASSQVGGQNSPLHF
TRBV30	.	.	TRBJ1-5	TGTGCCTGGACTCTAGGCGGCAATCAGCCCCAGCATTTT	CAWTLGGNQPQHF
TRBV11-2	once	TRBD2	TRBJ2-7	TGTGCCAGCAGCCGCCAACAAGCGGGGTATCTATACGAGCAGTACTTC	CASSRQQAGYLYEQYF
TRBV19	few	TRBD1	TRBJ1-5	TGTGCCAGTAGTAGAGGGGGCGGAGGTCAGCCCCAGCATTTT	CASSRGGGGQPQHF
TRBV7-3	.	TRBD1	TRBJ2-2	TGTGCCAGCAGCCCGAGTTGGGACAGGATGGGTACCGGGGAGCTGTTTTTT	CASSPSWDRMGTGELFF
TRBV27	.	TRBD1	TRBJ2-3	TGTGCCAGCAGTAAGGGACAGGGGATCCCAGATACGCAGTATTTT	CASSKGQGIPDTQYF
TRBV6-5	.	TRBD1	TRBJ1-1	TGTGCCAGCATGTTACAGGGGGCGAAGGCTGAAGCTTTCTTT	CASMLQGAKAEAFF
TRBV21-1	.	.	TRBJ1-1	TGTGCCAGCAGCAAAGGGACAGAGGGTGGACTTGAGGCTTTCTTT	CASSKGTEGGLEAFF
TRBV5-6	.	.	TRBJ1-5	TGTGCCAGCAGCCCTCTCGGAGGAGGGGCGGGGCAGCCCCAGCATTTT	CASSPLGGGAGQPQHF
TRBV28	.	TRBD1	TRBJ1-1	TGTGCCAGCAGTTCTGGACAGGGGAACACTGAAGCTTTCTTT	CASSSGQGNTEAFF
TRBV6-5	.	TRBD1	TRBJ1-5	TGTGCCAGCAGTTCCACAGGGGAGCAGCCCCAGCATTTT	CASSSTGEQPQHF
TRBV28	.	.	TRBJ2-7	TGTGCCAGCAGTTTATCCCCGGTAAACTACGAGCAGTACTTC	CASSLSPVNYEQYF
TRBV6-1	.	TRBD1	TRBJ1-3	TGTGCCAGCAGTGAGCTGACAGGGGGCCCTGGAAACACCATATATTTT	CASSELTGGPGNTIYF
TRBV7-9	.	.	TRBJ1-2	TGTGCCAGCAGCCCTTTTGATGAGGACTATGGCTACACCTTC	CASSPFDEDYGYTF
TRBV5-1	.	TRBD1	TRBJ1-5	TGCGCCAGCAGCTACCAGGGGGGTCAGCCCCAGCATTTT	CASSYQGGQPQHF
TRBV30	.	.	TRBJ2-6	TGTGCCTGGAGGTCGGCCAACGTCCTGACTTTC	CAWRSANVLTF
TRBV28	.	TRBD2	TRBJ2-1	TGTGCCAGCAGTTTACCACAGACTAGCGGGAGATACAATGAGCAGTTCTTC	CASSLPQTSGRYNEQFF
TRBV5-1	.	.	TRBJ1-1	TGCGCCAGCAGCCCCCAGGGGTTACAGAACACTGAAGCTTTCTTT	CASSPQGLQNTEAFF
TRBV19	.	.	TRBJ1-3	TGTGCCAGTAGTATATGGGACGGGGGCTCTGGAAACACCATATATTTT	CASSIWDGGSGNTIYF
TRBV2	.	TRBD1	TRBJ1-4	TGTGCCAGCAGGGACAGGGGAGAGGAAAAACTGTTTTTT	CASRDRGEEKLFF
TRBV28	.	.	TRBJ1-2	TGTGCCACCAGTCAGGGTGGGGGAGGCTACACCTTC	CATSQGGGGYTF
TRBV19	.	.	TRBJ1-5	TGTGCCAGTACCCCCGGCGGAGCCCAAGGACAGCCCCAGCATTTT	CASTPGGAQGQPQHF
TRBV4-1	.	TRBD2	TRBJ2-1	TGCGCCAGCAGCCGCGGACTAGTCAATGAGCAGTTCTTC	CASSRGLVNEQFF
TRBV10-1	.	.	TRBJ2-7	TGCGCCAGCAGTGAGGGGACCGATTCCTACGAGCAGTACTTC	CASSEGTDSYEQYF
TRBV7-3	.	.	TRBJ2-3	TGTGCCAGCAGCTTTTCTAGCACAGATACGCAGTATTTT	CASSFSSTDTQYF
TRBV27	.	TRBD2	TRBJ2-7	TGTGCCAGCAGTTTGCGGGGAGGGGCCTTATCCTACGAGCAGTACTTC	CASSLRGGALSYEQYF
TRBV7-8	.	TRBD1	TRBJ2-3	TGTGCCAGCAGCTCAACAGGGGGCAGGACAGATACGCAGTATTTT	CASSSTGGRTDTQYF
TRBV5-6	.	.	TRBJ2-7	TGTGCCAGCAGCTTGACGGGGTTGCACGAGCAGTACTTC	CASSLTGLHEQYF
TRBV5-8	.	.	TRBJ1-1	TGTGCCAGCAGCAAGGGACGGAGTGAAGCTTTCTTT	CASSKGRSEAFF
TRBV5-8	.	.	TRBJ1-1	TGTGCCAGCAGCTTGATGGGTAGTGACACTGAAGCTTTCTTT	CASSLMGSDTEAFF
TRBV9	once	.	TRBJ1-5	TGTGCCAGCAGCGTAGGAGGGGTGGGCAATCAGCCCCAGCATTTT	CASSVGGVGNQPQHF
TRBV5-6	.	TRBD1	TRBJ2-1	TGTGCCAGCAGACCCCGGACAGGGCTATTGCGGAATGAGCAGTTCTTC	CASRPRTGLLRNEQFF
TRBV6-6	.	.	TRBJ1-2	TGTGCCAGCAGGGAGGGGGTGGCGGGAAGTGGCTACACCTTC	CASREGVAGSGYTF
TRBV4-2	.	.	TRBJ2-1	TGTGCCAGCAGCCCCCAGGAGCGGACCAATGAGCAGTTCTTC	CASSPQERTNEQFF
TRBV28	.	.	TRBJ2-7	TGTGCCAGCAAGGGGTTCCTAATTGGCGGCGAGCAGTACTTC	CASKGFLIGGEQYF
TRBV5-4	once	.	TRBJ2-1	TGTGCCAGCAGAGCTGACAGGGGCGGGAGACTGTTCTTC	CASRADRGGRLFF